This T cell receptor (beta chain) was recovered during a study of CD8 T cells in ankylosing spondylitis. The study's findings and limits: Previous work reported some of these motif variants in the synovial fluid and blood of reactive arthritis. Reportedly, matched ankylosing spondylitis synovial fluid was significantly enriched for disease-linked clones.

Quantitative molecular-barcoded 5'-RACE generated the TCR beta libraries. TCRdb fed the 5' RACE reads into MiXCR, producing one record per CDR3 protein. This sample carries a few hundred thousand distinct CDR3 sequences, roughly 20% of them seen once, and the ten largest clones take about an eighth. V shed 6 bases and J shed 3 bases, with 17 bases lying between them. Germline values: CDR1 MNHNS, CDR2 SASEGT. CDR3 length: 15 amino acids. This clonotype occurred a few times. What it binds is unknown. The clonotype originates from a male donor with ankylosing spondylitis or in good health (not recorded which). The rearrangement joins TRBV6-1 to TRBJ1-2; maybe TRBD1 (5 bases). The sequencing input was blood, either unsorted or a sorted T cell fraction (not recorded which). The CDR3 sequence is CASSHGTLLDYGYTF. The CDR3 DNA reads as TGTGCCAGCAGCCACGGGACTCTCCTGGACTATGGCTACACCTTC.